Listed below are T cell receptor beta chains from one sample, sequenced in a study of blood T cell repertoires in COVID-19. The assay was immunoSEQ multiplex PCR, and TCRdb's table has in-frame clones only and misses some. The table includes over 10,000 clones, approximately 72% detected once. Source material: peripheral blood. The receptors come from a woman aged 80 or over with acute or convalescent COVID-19. CDR3s include the opening cysteine and the closing phenylalanine or tryptophan. A D gene is named only where the DNA matches it firmly. Clone size is not always given. Where it is, it says once, few, many or a class for expanded clones.

TGTGCCAGCAGCGTAGTTAGTTTCTCAGGCTCCTACAATGAGCAGTTCTTC	CASSVVSFSGSYNEQFF	once	-	TRBJ2-1	TRBV9
TGTGCCACCAGCAGAGATGGCTCAGTTTACACTGAAGCTTTCTTT	CATSRDGSVYTEAFF	-	-	TRBJ1-1	TRBV15
TGCGCCAGCAGCTTGGCAGGACAGTATTATGGCTACACCTTC	CASSLAGQYYGYTF	-	-	TRBJ1-2	TRBV5-1
TGTGCCAGCTCACCAGAGATCAGCGGCGGGAACGAAAAACTGTTTTTT	CASSPEISGGNEKLFF	-	-	TRBJ1-4	TRBV18
TGTGCCAGCAGCTTAGCCCTCCCTGGGCCTAGCGGAAACACCGGGGAGCTGTTTTTT	CASSLALPGPSGNTGELFF	medium-sized	TRBD2	TRBJ2-2	TRBV7-6
TGTGCCTGGAGTGTACAACAGGGACAAAGGAATGAGCAGTTCTTC	CAWSVQQGQRNEQFF	-	-	TRBJ2-1	TRBV30
TGTGCCAGCAGCCATGAGTGGGGGGAGCTGTTTTTT	CASSHEWGELFF	-	-	TRBJ2-2	TRBV3-1/TRBV3-2
TGTGCCAGCAGCTTGGATAGTAATGAGCAGTTCTTC	CASSLDSNEQFF	-	-	TRBJ2-1	TRBV5-4
TGTGCCAGCAGCTTAGCCGGGACTAGCGGGGGTAATACCTACGAGCAGTACTTC	CASSLAGTSGGNTYEQYF	-	TRBD2	TRBJ2-7	TRBV7-9
TGTGCCAGTAATCGACAGGGCATGAACACTGAAGCTTTCTTT	CASNRQGMNTEAFF	-	TRBD1	TRBJ1-1	TRBV19
TGCGCCAGCAGCCAAGGCGCGGTAAGGGGGGGGAGCTACACCTTC	CASSQGAVRGGSYTF	-	-	TRBJ1-2	TRBV4-1
TGTGCCAGCAGCTTAAGCGGGCAGGTTGGTTCACCCCTCCACTTT	CASSLSGQVGSPLHF	few	-	TRBJ1-6	TRBV7-9
TGTGCCTCCGCGCCGGGGACAGCGTCCTATGGCTACACCTTC	CASAPGTASYGYTF	-	TRBD1	TRBJ1-2	TRBV3-1/TRBV3-2
TGTGCCAGCAGTTACTCGTGGGGAGGTCCAGATACGCAGTATTTT	CASSYSWGGPDTQYF	-	-	TRBJ2-3	TRBV6-5
TGCGCCAGCAGCTTAGCGGGGGGGCGGGATACGCAGTATTTT	CASSLAGGRDTQYF	-	TRBD2	TRBJ2-3	TRBV5-1
TGCGCCAGCAGCTTGCTGTCTAGCGGGGGGGCGTCCGAGCAGTACTTC	CASSLLSSGGASEQYF	-	TRBD2	TRBJ2-7	TRBV5-1
TGTGCCATCAGAGGGGACACCTCCTCTGGAAACACCATATATTTT	CAIRGDTSSGNTIYF	-	-	TRBJ1-3	TRBV10-3
TGTGCCAGCAGGGTGGGACAGGGAACTTCACCCCTCCACTTT	CASRVGQGTSPLHF	hyperexpanded	TRBD1	TRBJ1-6	TRBV2
TGTGCCACCCGAAAAGGAGACTCTGGAAACACCATATATTTT	CATRKGDSGNTIYF	few	-	TRBJ1-3	TRBV6-5
TGTGCCACCGGGGACAGCTCGAACACTGAAGCTTTCTTT	CATGDSSNTEAFF	-	TRBD1	TRBJ1-1	TRBV10-3
TGTGCCACCAGCACCCCTTATTCGGATACGCAGTATTTT	CATSTPYSDTQYF	few	-	TRBJ2-3	TRBV15
TGTGCCAGCAGCTTGGGGGGCTCCAACGGAGATACTGAAGCTTTCTTT	CASSLGGSNGDTEAFF	-	-	TRBJ1-1	TRBV5-4
TGTGCCAGCAAGGACACAACAGTCTCCTACGAGCAGTACTTC	CASKDTTVSYEQYF	-	-	TRBJ2-7	TRBV6-5
TGTGCCAGCTCACCACCCATGAGACTAGAAACAGATACGCAGTATTTT	CASSPPMRLETDTQYF	once	-	TRBJ2-3	TRBV18
TGTGCCAGCAGCTTAGCGCGAGTGGCCGGGTCTGGGGCCAACGTCCTGACTTTC	CASSLARVAGSGANVLTF	-	-	TRBJ2-6	TRBV7-8
TGTGCCTGGAGTGCCTCCGGGACTTGGGAGACCCAGTACTTC	CAWSASGTWETQYF	-	-	TRBJ2-5	TRBV30
TGCGCCAGCAGCTTGGGCCAGTTGGGCGCAGATACGCAGTATTTT	CASSLGQLGADTQYF	-	-	TRBJ2-3	TRBV5-1
TGTGCCAGCAGCCAACATGAGACAGGGTTCGGGCATAGCAATCAGCCCCAGCATTTT	CASSQHETGFGHSNQPQHF	-	TRBD1	TRBJ1-5	TRBV5-8
TGTGCCAGCAGTGACCAGGGGAGTTACACTGAAGCTTTCTTT	CASSDQGSYTEAFF	-	-	TRBJ1-1	TRBV27
TGTGCCAGCAGCTACGGCAGGGCGCCAACTAATGAAAAACTGTTTTTT	CASSYGRAPTNEKLFF	-	-	TRBJ1-4	TRBV7-9
TGTGCCAGCAGCTTGAGAAGGACAACTAAAGAGACCCAGTACTTC	CASSLRRTTKETQYF	-	-	TRBJ2-5	TRBV5-6
TGTGCCAGCTCACCCGGCCAGGAGGTTAATGGCTACACCTTC	CASSPGQEVNGYTF	-	-	TRBJ1-2	TRBV18
TGCGCCAGCAGCTACGGGACTAGCGGGGCCCAAGAGACCCAGTACTTC	CASSYGTSGAQETQYF	-	TRBD2	TRBJ2-5	TRBV5-1
TGTGCCAGCAGCCCCGACAGGGCCTCTGGAAAACTGTTTTTT	CASSPDRASGKLFF	-	TRBD1	TRBJ1-4	TRBV6-5
TGTGCCTGGAGTGGGACAGGGGGCCACTACACCTTC	CAWSGTGGHYTF	once	TRBD1	TRBJ1-2	TRBV30
TGCGCCAGCAGCCAAACGGGGGGGCTCGGCTACGAGCAGTACTTC	CASSQTGGLGYEQYF	-	TRBD2	TRBJ2-7	TRBV4-1
TGTGCCAGCTCACCATTGGGGCCGGTAGACAATGAGCAGTTCTTC	CASSPLGPVDNEQFF	-	-	TRBJ2-1	TRBV18
TGTGCCAGCAGTCGGAACACTGAAGCTTTCTTT	CASSRNTEAFF	many	-	TRBJ1-1	TRBV28
TGTGCCAGCAGAAGAAACAGGGCAAGGGGAGAGACCCAGTACTTC	CASRRNRARGETQYF	-	-	TRBJ2-5	TRBV6-5
TGTGCCAGCAGTGAAACAGGGGATCAGCCCCAGCATTTT	CASSETGDQPQHF	-	TRBD1	TRBJ1-5	TRBV6-1
TGTGCCACCAGCAAAGTAGAGGGAAACACCATATATTTT	CATSKVEGNTIYF	few	-	TRBJ1-3	TRBV15
TGTGCCAGCAACACAGTGGGCACAGATACGCAGTATTTT	CASNTVGTDTQYF	few	-	TRBJ2-3	TRBV2